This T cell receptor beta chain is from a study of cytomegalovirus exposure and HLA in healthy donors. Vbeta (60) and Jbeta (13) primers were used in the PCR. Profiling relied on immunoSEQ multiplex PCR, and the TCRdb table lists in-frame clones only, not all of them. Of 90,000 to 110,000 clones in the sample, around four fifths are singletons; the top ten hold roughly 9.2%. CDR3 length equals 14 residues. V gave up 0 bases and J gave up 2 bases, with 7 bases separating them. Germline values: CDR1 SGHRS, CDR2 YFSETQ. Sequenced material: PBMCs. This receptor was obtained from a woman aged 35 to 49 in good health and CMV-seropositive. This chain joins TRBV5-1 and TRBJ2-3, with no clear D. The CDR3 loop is CASSLDTFTDTQYF. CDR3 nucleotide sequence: TGCGCCAGCAGCTTGGACACATTCACAGATACGCAGTATTTT.